This entry features one T cell receptor beta chain sequence. These data originate in a study of control samples from healthy donors and cancer patients. The ends were cut back, 0 bases at V and 3 bases at J, with 12 bases in the middle. The germline V gene has CDR1 LGHNA and CDR2 YSLEER. This CDR3 comprises 16 residues. Method: immunoSEQ multiplex PCR; TCRdb's copy keeps in-frame clones and lacks some. The top ten clones hold about 4% of a sample with fewer than 200,000 clones, about 93% of them seen once. The sequencing input was blood. V is TRBV4-3 and J is TRBJ1-5, with D uncertain. This receptor was identified in a woman in her sixties or seventies in good health. The CDR3 DNA reads TGCGCCAGCAGCCAAGATTGGGCAGGTGCCAATCAGCCCCAGCATTTT. It specifies CASSQDWAGANQPQHF.